The T cell receptor beta chain under discussion was sequenced for a study of T cell responses to AZD1222 COVID-19 vaccine. Germline V CDR1 and CDR2: SQVTM, ANQGSEA. V was pared by 7 bases and J by 3 bases, with 15 bases between. The length of the CDR3 is 13 residues. On this clone itself: Its antigen is as yet unknown.

Profiled with immunoSEQ multiplex PCR; TCRdb holds only in-frame clones, not every one. The data show about 85,000 clones, roughly nine tenths seen once. Study-level points and caveats: Repertoire sampling happened only post peak T cell response.

This TCR was sampled from an adult in good health. The specimen comprised peripheral blood, sampled on day 0 of AZD1222 vaccination. The chain combines TRBV29-1 with TRBJ2-5; perhaps TRBD1 as D (5 bases). The CDR3 DNA is TGCAGCGCCAGCCGGCAGGGAAAAGAGACCCAGTACTTC. This gives the protein CSASRQGKETQYF.